This TCR beta chain was documented in a study of blood T cell repertoires in COVID-19. Study in general: There were acute and convalescent COVID-19 samples, and they came from the United States, Italy and Spain. PBMCs, B-cell-depleted T cells, or T cells provided the cDNA or gDNA that made up the material.

The CDR3 is 16 residues long. CDR1 SQVTM and CDR2 ANQGSEA come from the germline V gene. V lost 8 bases to trimming and J lost 5 bases; unmatched junction nucleotides: 17. Study processing details: Using reference gene primer amplification, nucleated cell counts were estimated. Generated by immunoSEQ multiplex PCR, the TCRdb table keeps only in-frame clones and is missing some. V, J and clone size reflect that table, while D and trimming were determined from the DNA. This sample has around 160,000 clones; approximately 91% occur once, and the top ten carry roughly 2.1%. The source is a human donor in a cohort sampled during active COVID-19. The V and J genes are TRBV29-1 and TRBJ1-1; 10 bases fit TRBD1. Sequencing was performed on peripheral blood. CDR3 sequence (DNA): TGCAGCTTCGTGGCCGGGACAGGGGTTGGATGGACTGAAGCTTTCTTT. Encoded protein: CSFVAGTGVGWTEAFF.